Sequencing of this T cell receptor beta chain was carried out in a study of blood T cell repertoires in COVID-19. Study information: The origin of the acute and convalescent COVID-19 samples was the United States, Italy and Spain.

The CDR3 consists of 17 residues. Authors' processing steps: Estimates of nucleated cell counts were drawn from the amplification of reference gene primers. Generated by immunoSEQ multiplex PCR, the TCRdb table keeps only in-frame clones and is missing some. V and J calls plus clone size are reproduced from that table; the DNA served to infer D and trimming. The sample shows roughly 250,000 clones, approximately 85% of them seen only once. Material for sequencing was peripheral blood. The sequence derives from an older woman with active or convalescent COVID-19. V is TRBV1 and J is TRBJ2-4; the table's D gene call, TRBD2, was not cross checked with the DNA. TRBV1 is deemed a pseudogene. The CDR3 reads CTSRTKKLAGGPNIQYF. CDR3 nucleotide sequence: TGCACCAGCAGGACCAAAAAACTAGCGGGGGGGCCAAACATTCAGTACTTC.